The 14 T cell receptor beta chains listed next were all sequenced from one sample in a study of radiation and T cells in renal cell carcinoma. Some clones are missing from TCRdb's copy, which holds only in-frame ones; the method was immunoSEQ multiplex PCR. The sample lists tens of thousands of clones; approximately 83% were seen once. Time point described: blood 2 weeks post-SBRT. Treatment given: 15 Gy SBRT to primary tumor, nephrectomy 4 weeks later. The specimen was blood, collected from a patient whose treatment included radiotherapy and nephrectomy. These receptors came from a woman in her fifties or sixties with renal cell carcinoma.

This chain joins TRBV5-1 and TRBJ1-4; weak D call: TRBD1 (5 bases). V lost 0 bases and J lost 10, with 10 bases in between. The CDR3 has 13 residues. Germline V gene data show CDR1 as SGHRS and CDR2 as YFSETQ. CDR3 bases: TGCGCCAGCAGCTTGGAGGGACGGGGAAAACTGTTTTTT. Its translation is CASSLEGRGKLFF.

This clone was counted a few times. This sequence joins TRBV7-2 and TRBJ2-7, with D possibly being TRBD2 (7 bases). V lost 6 bases to trimming and J lost 2 bases, with 17 bases between them. CDR1 and CDR2 from the germline V gene are SGHTA and FQGNSA. The CDR3 has 15 amino acids. The CDR3 reads CASRREGVGTYEQYF. The CDR3 DNA sequence: TGTGCCAGCAGGAGGGAGGGGGTAGGGACCTACGAGCAGTACTTC.

The chain has TRBV18 and TRBJ2-4; no reliable D call. The CDR3 is 16 amino acids. Germline loops: CDR1 KGHSH, CDR2 LQKENI. Trimming took off 1 base at V and 0 bases at J, with 10 bases between the two ends. The CDR3 DNA reads TGTGCCAGCTCACCACGCGGAGCCCCAGCCAAAAACATTCAGTACTTC. The encoded protein is CASSPRGAPAKNIQYF. The entire variable domain, with the rest obtained from reference TRBV18 and TRBJ2-4, is as follows: NAGVMQNPRHLVRRRGQEARLRCSPMKGHSHVYWYRQLPEEGLKFMVYLQKENIIDESGMPKERFSAEFPKEGPSILRIQQVVRGDSAAYFCASSPRGAPAKNIQYFGAGTRLSVL.

The V call is TRBV18, the J call TRBJ2-5, with 9 bases that match TRBD1. V dropped 5 bases and J dropped 5; count of bases not matched to a gene: 6. CDR1 is KGHSH, CDR2 LQKENI, per germline. The CDR3 consists of 14 residues. CDR3 DNA sequence: TGTGCCAGCTCATTAAACAGGGGGCCGGAGACCCAGTACTTC. Protein product: CASSLNRGPETQYF.

The chain has TRBV4-3 and TRBJ2-1; D uncertain. This CDR3 spans 15 amino acids. From germline, CDR1 is LGHNA and CDR2 YSLEER. Between the trimmed V and J ends, which lost 4 bases and 6 bases, there was a span of 16 bases. CDR3 sequence reads: CASSLTVSSANEQFF. As DNA, the CDR3 is TGCGCCAGCAGCCTCACTGTTTCCTCCGCCAATGAGCAGTTCTTC.

The genes are TRBV2 and TRBJ2-3; 16 positions match TRBD2. The CDR3 has 20 amino acids. V shed 3 bases and J 3 bases; nucleotides not matched to a gene: 12. Germline V gives CDR1 SNHLY, CDR2 FYNNEI. For the CDR3, the DNA is TGTGCCAGCAGTGACCCCCAAGGGACTAGCGGGGGGGCAGGTACAGATACGCAGTATTTT. It yields the protein CASSDPQGTSGGAGTDTQYF.

The chain uses TRBV7-9 and TRBJ1-1, with 9 bases fitting TRBD1. V lost 5 bases to trimming and J lost 4 bases; unmatched junction nucleotides: 11. Germline CDR1 reads SEHNR; CDR2 reads FQNEAQ (reference sequence). The CDR3 is 16 residues long. CDR3 nucleotides: TGTGCCAGCAGCCTACGGACAGGGGTTCTGCTCACTGAAGCTTTCTTT. This translates into CASSLRTGVLLTEAFF.

This chain connects TRBV4-1 to TRBJ1-6; tentatively, D is TRBD1 (5 bases). V lost 0 bases and J lost 4, with 13 bases in between. This CDR3 spans 17 amino acids. Per the germline V gene, CDR1 is MGHRA and CDR2 is YSYEKL. CDR3 sequence reads: CASSQDRQIDYNSPLHF. The CDR3, as DNA: TGCGCCAGCAGCCAAGATAGACAGATTGATTATAATTCACCCCTCCACTTT.

This chain links TRBV6-5 with TRBJ2-1; D unresolved. The V gene's germline CDR1 is MNHEY and CDR2 SVGAGI. The CDR3 covers 16 residues. V was pared by 6 bases and J by 7 bases, with 22 bases between. DNA of the CDR3: TGTGCCAGCAGGTACGAGTCGGTGTCTGCGTCGAATGAGCAGTTCTTC. This encodes CASRYESVSASNEQFF.

The rearrangement joins TRBV7-9 to TRBJ2-6, with unresolved D. Per germline, CDR1 SEHNR and CDR2 FQNEAQ (reference sequence). The germline V and J ends were trimmed by 4 bases and 4 bases, with 14 bases remaining between them. The CDR3 loop spans 16 amino acids. The CDR3 spells CASSSSWGRGANVLTF. In DNA, the CDR3 is TGTGCCAGCAGCTCCTCTTGGGGTCGGGGGGCCAACGTCCTGACTTTC.

The rearrangement links TRBV10-3 to TRBJ1-1; 8 bases line up with TRBD1. With 3 bases clipped from V and 4 bases from J, the junction kept 7 bases outside the gene matches. From germline, CDR1 is ENHRY and CDR2 SYGVKD. The CDR3 has 15 amino acids. In nucleotides, the CDR3 is TGTGCCATCAGTGAAGGACAGGGAGGGACCACTGAAGCTTTCTTT. Protein product: CAISEGQGGTTEAFF.

The gene calls are TRBV9 and TRBJ1-2; no clear D gene. Germline V gives CDR1 SGDLS, CDR2 YYNGEE. CDR3 length: 12 amino acids. The V gene lost 5 bases and the J gene lost 4 bases, with 9 bases spanning the gap. As DNA, the CDR3 is TGTGCCAGCAGTTCCGGGAGCTATGGCTACACCTTC. Translating it yields CASSSGSYGYTF.

The chain carries TRBV28 and TRBJ1-1, with D unclear. The CDR3 loop spans 14 amino acids. Trimming removed 5 bases from V and 11 bases from J, with 21 bases in between. Germline CDR1 and CDR2: MDHEN and SYDVKM. CDR3 nucleotides: TGTGCCAGCAGTACATCCGACGGTGCAAATAACGCTTTCTTT. Translating it yields CASSTSDGANNAFF.

This clone showed up just once. The chain uses TRBV5-1 and TRBJ1-1; D is perhaps TRBD1 (5 bases). Germline assignment: CDR1 SGHRS and CDR2 YFSETQ. V lost 7 bases, J lost 5 bases, and 9 bases lay in between. This CDR3 comprises 11 residues. The CDR3 reads CASRGETEAFF. CDR3 DNA sequence: TGCGCCAGCCGGGGGGAGACTGAAGCTTTCTTT.